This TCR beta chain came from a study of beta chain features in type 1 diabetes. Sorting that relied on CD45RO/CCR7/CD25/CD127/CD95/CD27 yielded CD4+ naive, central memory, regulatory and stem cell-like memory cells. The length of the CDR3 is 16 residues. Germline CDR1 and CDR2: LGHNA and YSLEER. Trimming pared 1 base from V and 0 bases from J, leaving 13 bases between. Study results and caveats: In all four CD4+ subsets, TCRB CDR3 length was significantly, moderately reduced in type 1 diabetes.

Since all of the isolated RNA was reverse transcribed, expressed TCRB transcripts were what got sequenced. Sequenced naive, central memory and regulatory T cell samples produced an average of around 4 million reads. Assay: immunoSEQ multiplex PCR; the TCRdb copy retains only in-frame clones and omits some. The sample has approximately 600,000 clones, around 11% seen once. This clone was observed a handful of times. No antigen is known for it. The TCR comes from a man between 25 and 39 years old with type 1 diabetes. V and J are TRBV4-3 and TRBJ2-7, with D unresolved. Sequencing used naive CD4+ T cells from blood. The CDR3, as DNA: TGCGCCAGCAGCCAAGGTTATGGGATTAGCTCCTACGAGCAGTACTTC. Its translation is CASSQGYGISSYEQYF.